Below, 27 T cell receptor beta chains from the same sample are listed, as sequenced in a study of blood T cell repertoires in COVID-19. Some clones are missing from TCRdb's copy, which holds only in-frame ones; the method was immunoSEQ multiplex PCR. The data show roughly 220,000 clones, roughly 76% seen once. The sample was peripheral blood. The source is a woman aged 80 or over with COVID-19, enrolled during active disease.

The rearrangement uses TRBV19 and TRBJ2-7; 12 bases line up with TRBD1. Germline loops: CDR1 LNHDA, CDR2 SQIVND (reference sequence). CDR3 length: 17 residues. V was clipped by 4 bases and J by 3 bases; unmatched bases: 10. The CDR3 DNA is TGTGCCAGTAGTACCACCGGGACAGGGGGCTTCATCTACGAGCAGTACTTC. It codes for CASSTTGTGGFIYEQYF.

The CDR3 DNA sequence: TGTGCCAGCACCACTCACACTGAAGCTTTCTTT. Translated, it gives CASTTHTEAFF. The chain employs TRBV28 and TRBJ1-1; D is undetermined. The ends were cut back, 7 bases at V and 3 bases at J, with 6 bases in the middle. Germline V gene sequence: CDR1 MDHEN, CDR2 SYDVKM. The CDR3 extends over 11 amino acids.

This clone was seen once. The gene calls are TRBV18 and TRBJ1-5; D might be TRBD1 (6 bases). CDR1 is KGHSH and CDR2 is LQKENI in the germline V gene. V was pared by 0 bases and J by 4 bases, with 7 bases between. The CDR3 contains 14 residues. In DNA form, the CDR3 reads TGTGCCAGCTCACCACCGGGGGCTAATCAGCCCCAGCATTTT. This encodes CASSPPGANQPQHF.

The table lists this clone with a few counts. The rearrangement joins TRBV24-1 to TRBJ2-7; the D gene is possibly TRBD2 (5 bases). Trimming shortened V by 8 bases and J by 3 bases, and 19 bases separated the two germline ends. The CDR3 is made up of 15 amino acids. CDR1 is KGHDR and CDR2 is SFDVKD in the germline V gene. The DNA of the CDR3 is TGTGCCACCAAGACCTCGCCGGGGATGAGCTACGAGCAGTACTTC. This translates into CATKTSPGMSYEQYF.

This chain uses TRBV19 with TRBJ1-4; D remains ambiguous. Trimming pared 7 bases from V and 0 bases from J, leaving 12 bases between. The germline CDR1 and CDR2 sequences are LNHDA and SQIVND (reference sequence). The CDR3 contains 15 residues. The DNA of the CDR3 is TGTGCCAGTAACACACCATCTGCAACTAATGAAAAACTGTTTTTT. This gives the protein CASNTPSATNEKLFF. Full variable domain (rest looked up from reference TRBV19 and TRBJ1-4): DGGITQSPKYLFRKEGQNVTLSCEQNLNHDAMYWYRQDPGQGLRLIYYSQIVNDFQKGDIAEGYSVSREKKESFPLTVTSAQKNPTAFYLCASNTPSATNEKLFFGSGTQLSVL.

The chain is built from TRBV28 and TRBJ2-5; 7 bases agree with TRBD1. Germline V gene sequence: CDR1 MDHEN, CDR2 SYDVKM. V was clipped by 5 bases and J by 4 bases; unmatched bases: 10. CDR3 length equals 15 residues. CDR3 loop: CASSPPDRVLETQYF. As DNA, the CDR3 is TGTGCCAGCAGTCCCCCCGACAGGGTTTTAGAGACCCAGTACTTC.

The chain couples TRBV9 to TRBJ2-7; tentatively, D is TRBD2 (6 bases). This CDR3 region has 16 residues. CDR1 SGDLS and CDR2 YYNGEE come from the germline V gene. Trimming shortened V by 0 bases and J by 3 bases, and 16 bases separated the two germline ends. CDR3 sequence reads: CASSVGIGDSFYEQYF. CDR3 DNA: TGTGCCAGCAGCGTAGGTATTGGGGACTCCTTCTACGAGCAGTACTTC. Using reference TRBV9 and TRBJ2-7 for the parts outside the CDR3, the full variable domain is DSGVTQTPKHLITATGQRVTLRCSPRSGDLSVYWYQQSLDQGLQFLIQYYNGEERAKGNILERFSAQQFPDLHSELNLSSLELGDSALYFCASSVGIGDSFYEQYFGPGTRLTVT.

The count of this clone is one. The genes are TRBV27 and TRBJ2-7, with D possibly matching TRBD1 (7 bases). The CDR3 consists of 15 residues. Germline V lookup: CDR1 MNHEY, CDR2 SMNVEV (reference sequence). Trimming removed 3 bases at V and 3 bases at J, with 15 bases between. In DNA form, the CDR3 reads TGTGCCAGCAGTTTTGGACGACAGGGAGGCTACGAGCAGTACTTC. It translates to CASSFGRQGGYEQYF.

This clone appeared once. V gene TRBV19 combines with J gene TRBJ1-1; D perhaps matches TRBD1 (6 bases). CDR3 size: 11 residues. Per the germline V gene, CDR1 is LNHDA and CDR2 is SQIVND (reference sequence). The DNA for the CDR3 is TGTGCGAGTCAGGGGTATACTGAAGCTTTCTTT. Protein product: CASQGYTEAFF.

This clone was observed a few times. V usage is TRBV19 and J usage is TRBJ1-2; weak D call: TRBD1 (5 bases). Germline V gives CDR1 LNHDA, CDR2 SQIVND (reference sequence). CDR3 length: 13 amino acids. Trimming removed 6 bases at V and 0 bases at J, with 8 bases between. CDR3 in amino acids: CASRLTANYGYTF. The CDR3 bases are TGTGCCAGTAGATTGACAGCTAACTATGGCTACACCTTC.

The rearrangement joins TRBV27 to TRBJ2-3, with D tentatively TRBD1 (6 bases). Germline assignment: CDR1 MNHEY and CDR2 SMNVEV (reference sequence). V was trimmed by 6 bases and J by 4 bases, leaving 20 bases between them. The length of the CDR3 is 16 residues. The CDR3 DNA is TGTGCCAGCAGCAATCTAAGGGGGAGAGGGTCAGATACGCAGTATTTT. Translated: CASSNLRGRGSDTQYF.

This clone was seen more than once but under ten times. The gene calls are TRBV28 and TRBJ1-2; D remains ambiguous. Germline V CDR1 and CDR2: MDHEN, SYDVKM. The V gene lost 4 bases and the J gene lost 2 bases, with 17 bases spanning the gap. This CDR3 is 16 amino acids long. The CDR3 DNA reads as TGTGCCAGCAGTTCAGGACTGACCTCCCCAAACTATGGCTACACCTTC. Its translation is CASSSGLTSPNYGYTF.

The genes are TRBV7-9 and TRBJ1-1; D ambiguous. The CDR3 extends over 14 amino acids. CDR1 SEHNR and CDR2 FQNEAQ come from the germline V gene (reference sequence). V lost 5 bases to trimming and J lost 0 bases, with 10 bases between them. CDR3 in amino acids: CASSPRTVNTEAFF. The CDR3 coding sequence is TGTGCCAGCAGCCCAAGAACAGTGAACACTGAAGCTTTCTTT.

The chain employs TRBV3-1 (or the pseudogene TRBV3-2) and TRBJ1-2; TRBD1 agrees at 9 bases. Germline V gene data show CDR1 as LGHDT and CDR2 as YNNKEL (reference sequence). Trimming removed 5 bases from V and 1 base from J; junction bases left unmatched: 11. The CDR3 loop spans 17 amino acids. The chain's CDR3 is CASSNGQGTIYNYGYTF. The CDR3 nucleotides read TGTGCCAGCAGCAACGGACAGGGGACAATTTATAACTATGGCTACACCTTC.

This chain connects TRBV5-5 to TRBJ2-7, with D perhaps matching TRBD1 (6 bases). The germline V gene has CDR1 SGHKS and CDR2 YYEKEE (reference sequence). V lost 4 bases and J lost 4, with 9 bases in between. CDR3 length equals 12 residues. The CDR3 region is CASSLGQYEQYF. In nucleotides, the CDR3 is TGTGCCAGCAGCCTTGGACAGTACGAGCAGTACTTC.

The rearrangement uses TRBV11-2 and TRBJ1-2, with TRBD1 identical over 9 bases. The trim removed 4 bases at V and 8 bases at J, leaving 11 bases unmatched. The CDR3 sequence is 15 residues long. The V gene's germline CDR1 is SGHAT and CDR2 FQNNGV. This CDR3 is CASSSDRGILRGYTF. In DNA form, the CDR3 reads TGTGCCAGCAGCTCGGACAGGGGAATTTTGCGCGGCTACACCTTC.

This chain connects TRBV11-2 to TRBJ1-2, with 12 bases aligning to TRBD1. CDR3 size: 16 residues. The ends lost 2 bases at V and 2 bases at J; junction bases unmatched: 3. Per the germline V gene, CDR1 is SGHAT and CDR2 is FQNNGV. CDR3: CASSLRGQGANYGYTF. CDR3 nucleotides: TGTGCCAGCAGCTTAAGGGGACAGGGGGCGAACTATGGCTACACCTTC.

The CDR3 bases are TGTGCCAGCAGCCGGGGGAGGTTATATGGCTACACCTTC. This encodes CASSRGRLYGYTF. This chain connects TRBV7-3 to TRBJ1-2; D possibly corresponds to TRBD1 (5 bases). The CDR3 is 13 residues long. The germline V gene has CDR1 SGHTA and CDR2 FQGTGA. Trimming stripped 5 bases from V and 5 bases from J, with 12 bases between.

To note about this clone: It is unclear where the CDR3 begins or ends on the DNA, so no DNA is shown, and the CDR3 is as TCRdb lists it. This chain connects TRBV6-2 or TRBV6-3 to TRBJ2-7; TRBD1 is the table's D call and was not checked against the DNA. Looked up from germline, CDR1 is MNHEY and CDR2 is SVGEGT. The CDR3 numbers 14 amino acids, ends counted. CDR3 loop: CASSTSQGSYEQYF.

The CDR3 region has the DNA TGTGCCAGCAGGGAAGTTGGGGCTTCACCCCTCCACTTT. Encoded protein: CASREVGASPLHF. The chain is built from TRBV27 and TRBJ1-6; TRBD1 might be the D (5 bases). V was pared by 6 bases and J by 9 bases, with 12 bases between. The CDR3 spans 13 residues. Germline V gene lookup returns CDR1 MNHEY and CDR2 SMNVEV (reference sequence).

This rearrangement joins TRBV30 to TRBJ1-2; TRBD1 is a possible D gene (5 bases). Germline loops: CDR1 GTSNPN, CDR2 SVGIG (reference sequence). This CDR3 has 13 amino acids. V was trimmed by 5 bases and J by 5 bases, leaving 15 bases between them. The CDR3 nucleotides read TGTGCCTGGGCCCGGGGGGTCGGTTATGGCTACACCTTC. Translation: CAWARGVGYGYTF.

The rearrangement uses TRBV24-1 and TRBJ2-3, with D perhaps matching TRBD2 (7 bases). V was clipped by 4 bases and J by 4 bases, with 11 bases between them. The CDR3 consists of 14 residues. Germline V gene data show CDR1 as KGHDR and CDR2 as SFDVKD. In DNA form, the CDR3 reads TGTGCCACCAGTGACCCGGGGGGCGCAGATACGCAGTATTTT. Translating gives CATSDPGGADTQYF.

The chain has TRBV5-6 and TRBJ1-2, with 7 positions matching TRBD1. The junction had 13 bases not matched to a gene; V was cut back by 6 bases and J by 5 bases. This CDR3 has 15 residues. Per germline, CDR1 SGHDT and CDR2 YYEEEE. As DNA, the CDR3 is TGTGCCAGCAATGCCCTCCCGGGACAGCTATATGGCTACACCTTC. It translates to CASNALPGQLYGYTF.

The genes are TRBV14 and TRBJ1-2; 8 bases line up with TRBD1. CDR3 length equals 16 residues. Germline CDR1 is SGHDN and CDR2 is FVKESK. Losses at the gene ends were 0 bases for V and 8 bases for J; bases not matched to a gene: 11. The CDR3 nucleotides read TGTGCCAGCAGCCAAGAGGGGAGCGACAGGGGCCGGGGCTACACCTTC. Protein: CASSQEGSDRGRGYTF.

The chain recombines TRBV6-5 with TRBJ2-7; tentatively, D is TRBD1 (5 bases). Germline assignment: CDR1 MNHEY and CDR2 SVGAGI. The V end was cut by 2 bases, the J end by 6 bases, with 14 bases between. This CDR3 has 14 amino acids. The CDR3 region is CASSYRERGSEQYF. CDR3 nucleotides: TGTGCCAGCAGTTACAGGGAAAGGGGCAGCGAGCAGTACTTC.

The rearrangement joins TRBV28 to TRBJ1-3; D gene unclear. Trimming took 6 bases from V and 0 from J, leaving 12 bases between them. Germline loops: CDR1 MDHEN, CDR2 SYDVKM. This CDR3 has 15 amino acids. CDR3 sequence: CASSLPTGSGNTIYF. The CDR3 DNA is TGTGCCAGCAGCTTACCCACTGGCTCTGGAAACACCATATATTTT.

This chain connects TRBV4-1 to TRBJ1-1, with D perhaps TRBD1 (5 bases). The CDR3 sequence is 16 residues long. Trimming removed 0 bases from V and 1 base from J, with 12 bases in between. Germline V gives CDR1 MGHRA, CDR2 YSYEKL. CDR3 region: CASSQDYAGSNTEAFF. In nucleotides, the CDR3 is TGCGCCAGCAGCCAAGATTATGCAGGGTCGAACACTGAAGCTTTCTTT.